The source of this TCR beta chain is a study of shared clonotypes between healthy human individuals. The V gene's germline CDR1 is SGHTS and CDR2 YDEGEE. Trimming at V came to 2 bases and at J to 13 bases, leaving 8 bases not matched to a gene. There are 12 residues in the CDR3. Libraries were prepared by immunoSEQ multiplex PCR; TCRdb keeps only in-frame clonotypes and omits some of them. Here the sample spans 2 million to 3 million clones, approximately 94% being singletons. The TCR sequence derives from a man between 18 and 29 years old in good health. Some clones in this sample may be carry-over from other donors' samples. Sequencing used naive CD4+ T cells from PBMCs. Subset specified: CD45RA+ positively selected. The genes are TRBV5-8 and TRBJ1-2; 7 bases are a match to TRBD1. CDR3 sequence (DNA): TGTGCCAGCAGCTTAAGACAGGGCGCCGGCACCTTC. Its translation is CASSLRQGAGTF.